This passage covers 27 T cell receptor beta chains from one sample sequenced in a study of Ad26.COV2.S vaccination and SARS-CoV-2 variants. TCRdb keeps only in-frame clones here, not all; method: immunoSEQ multiplex PCR. The sample contains hundreds of thousands of clones, about 88% of which appear only once. Treatment of the sample: about 20 received Ad26.COV2.S at low or high dose, single or two shots; 5 received placebo; per-sample allocation not given. On day 63 after the first injection, vaccine and placebo recipients gave samples. The source material was peripheral blood, sampled in a trial of Ad26.COV2.S vaccine versus placebo. Source of these receptors: a person between 18 and 65 years old who received the Ad26.COV2.S COVID-19 vaccine or a placebo.

This rearrangement joins TRBV25-1 to TRBJ2-7; 12 nucleotides agree with TRBD1. From germline, CDR1 is MGHDK and CDR2 SYGVNS. This CDR3 spans 16 amino acids. With 1 base clipped from V and 6 bases from J, the junction kept 7 bases outside the gene matches. The CDR3 nucleotides are TGTGCCAGCAGTGAATTTGGGGGACAGGGGGCTTCCGAGCAGTACTTC. This translates into CASSEFGGQGASEQYF.

This chain joins TRBV11-1 and TRBJ1-2, with a possible D match to TRBD1 (5 bases). The V end was cut by 5 bases, the J end by 4 bases, with 14 bases between. There are 14 residues in the CDR3. CDR1 and CDR2 (germline): SGHAT, FQDESV (reference sequence). The chain's CDR3 is CASSPRGLLYGYTF. CDR3 coding DNA: TGTGCCAGCAGCCCCCGGGGCTTACTCTATGGCTACACCTTC.

J is TRBJ1-4 and V is TRBV9; 9 bases align to TRBD1. After removal of 3 bases from V and 10 bases from J, the junction contained 13 bases not matched to a gene. Germline CDR1 SGDLS, CDR2 YYNGEE. The CDR3 extends over 16 amino acids. The CDR3 bases are TGTGCCAGCAGCGCCGCCTTGGGACAGGGCGGCGGAAAACTGTTTTTT. Translation: CASSAALGQGGGKLFF.

A single count supports this clone. The chain has TRBV3-1 (or the pseudogene TRBV3-2) and TRBJ1-1; 11 bases are a match to TRBD1. The J segment lost 6 bases and the V segment lost 7 bases, leaving 10 bases of the junction unmatched. The CDR3 is 15 residues long. Per the germline V gene, CDR1 is LGHDT and CDR2 is YNNKEL (reference sequence). The chain's CDR3 is CASTRGTGGVAEAFF. CDR3 nucleotide sequence: TGTGCCAGCACCCGCGGGACAGGGGGTGTTGCTGAAGCTTTCTTT.

The chain links TRBV7-8 to TRBJ2-1, with a weak D call TRBD2 (6 bases). The ends were cut back, 5 bases at V and 2 bases at J, with 13 bases in the middle. Germline V lookup: CDR1 SGHVS, CDR2 FQNEAQ. This CDR3 region has 15 residues. The CDR3 sequence: CASSLTEGPYNEQFF. The CDR3 DNA reads as TGTGCCAGCAGCCTAACGGAGGGCCCCTACAATGAGCAGTTCTTC.

The chain is built from TRBV6-5 and TRBJ2-5, with TRBD2 matching over 7 bases. V was pared by 2 bases and J by 1 base, with 1 base of the junction left unmatched. Germline CDR1 and CDR2: MNHEY and SVGAGI. CDR3 size: 14 residues. Written as DNA, the CDR3 is TGTGCCAGCAGTTACCCGGGGGGCCAAGAGACCCAGTACTTC. Its translation is CASSYPGGQETQYF.

The chain couples TRBV19 to TRBJ2-6, with D perhaps given as TRBD1 or TRBD2 (5 bases each). The CDR3 covers 17 residues. Between the trimmed V and J ends, which lost 3 bases and 2 bases, there was a span of 14 bases. Germline-derived CDR1 and CDR2 are LNHDA and SQIVND (reference sequence). CDR3 amino acids: CASSIGVGTPGANVLTF. The CDR3, as DNA: TGTGCCAGTAGTATTGGAGTAGGGACCCCTGGGGCCAACGTCCTGACTTTC.

CDR3 sequence (DNA): TGTGCCAGCAGCTTAAGAGCGGGGACCAATGAGCAGTTCTTC. Translated, it gives CASSLRAGTNEQFF. The chain recombines TRBV7-3 with TRBJ2-1, with 7 nucleotides matching TRBD2. CDR1 SGHTA and CDR2 FQGTGA come from the germline V gene. With V trimmed by 1 base and J by 6 bases, 3 bases remained unmatched. CDR3 length: 14 amino acids. Variable domain in full (rest from reference TRBV7-3 and TRBJ2-1): GAGVSQTPSNKVTEKGKYVELRCDPISGHTALYWYRQSLGQGPEFLIYFQGTGAADDSGLPNDRFFAVRPEGSVSTLKIQRTERGDSAVYLCASSLRAGTNEQFFGPGTRLTVL.

This chain links TRBV5-4 with TRBJ2-1; D unclear. CDR3 length: 14 residues. V was clipped by 0 bases and J by 2 bases, with 6 bases between them. Germline CDR1 reads SGHNT; CDR2 reads YYREEE (reference sequence). CDR3 sequence reads: CASSLAAAYNEQFF. In nucleotides, the CDR3 is TGTGCCAGCAGCTTGGCGGCTGCCTACAATGAGCAGTTCTTC. Variable domain in full (rest from reference TRBV5-4 and TRBJ2-1): ETGVTQSPTHLIKTRGQQVTLRCSSQSGHNTVSWYQQALGQGPQFIFQYYREEENGRGNFPPRFSGLQFPNYSSELNVNALELDDSALYLCASSLAAAYNEQFFGPGTRLTVL.

On this clone itself: The same CDR3 also results from other DNA sequences found in this sample. The chain joins TRBV5-1 to TRBJ1-5; no clear D. The CDR3 is made up of 13 amino acids. Trimming took off 0 bases at V and 0 bases at J, with 1 base between the two ends. CDR1 is SGHRS and CDR2 is YFSETQ in the germline V gene. The CDR3 bases are TGCGCCAGCAGCTTGGATAGCAATCAGCCCCAGCATTTT. Its protein is CASSLDSNQPQHF.

The genes are TRBV24-1 and TRBJ2-1; perhaps D is TRBD1 or TRBD2 (6 bases each). There are 15 residues in the CDR3. The germline V gene has CDR1 KGHDR and CDR2 SFDVKD. Trimming took off 3 bases at V and 2 bases at J, with 10 bases between the two ends. CDR3 nucleotide sequence: TGTGCCACCAGTGATGAGGGGGGCCCCTACAATGAGCAGTTCTTC. Encoded protein: CATSDEGGPYNEQFF.

V usage is TRBV7-3 and J usage is TRBJ1-1; 7 bases match TRBD1. There are 14 residues in the CDR3. V was pared by 6 bases and J by 1 base, with 5 bases of the junction left unmatched. Germline V gene lookup returns CDR1 SGHTA and CDR2 FQGTGA. Written as DNA, the CDR3 is TGTGCCAGCAGTTCAGGGGGTCGGAACACTGAAGCTTTCTTT. As protein: CASSSGGRNTEAFF.

This clone was seen only a few times. The DNA of the CDR3 is TGTGCCAGCAGTGACAGGGTACGAACGGGAAGACTGTTTTTT. Residues: CASSDRVRTGRLFF. J is TRBJ1-4 and V is TRBV2, with a weak D call TRBD1 (5 bases). Between the trimmed V and J ends, which lost 3 bases and 13 bases, there was a span of 18 bases. The germline gives CDR1 SNHLY, CDR2 FYNNEI. CDR3 length: 14 residues. The full variable domain, rest sourced from reference TRBV2 and TRBJ1-4, is EPEVTQTPSHQVTQMGQEVILRCVPISNHLYFYWYRQILGQKVEFLVSFYNNEISEKSEIFDDQFSVERPDGSNFTLKIRSTKLEDSAMYFCASSDRVRTGRLFFGSGTQLSVL.

V is TRBV7-8 and J is TRBJ1-5, with 11 bases aligning to TRBD1. The germline V gene has CDR1 SGHVS and CDR2 FQNEAQ. With 5 bases clipped from V and 2 bases from J, the junction kept 17 bases outside the gene matches. This CDR3 is built from 20 residues. The CDR3 region has the DNA TGTGCCAGCAGCAGATATAAAGGGACAGGGGGTATAGTAGGCAATCAGCCCCAGCATTTT. Its translation: CASSRYKGTGGIVGNQPQHF.

In its sample, this clone was seen a few times. This chain joins TRBV30 and TRBJ1-3, with 8 nucleotides matching TRBD1. The V gene end was trimmed by 1 base and the J gene end by 2 bases; junction bases not matched to a gene: 4. CDR3 length equals 15 residues. Germline V CDR1 and CDR2: GTSNPN, SVGIG (reference sequence). As DNA, the CDR3 is TGTGCCTGGAGTGCCGAGACAGGGGCTGGAAACACCATATATTTT. As protein: CAWSAETGAGNTIYF.

This chain links TRBV6-4 with TRBJ2-1, with 10 bases fitting TRBD2. Trimming cost V 2 bases and J 2 bases; bases outside gene matches: 0. The CDR3 consists of 15 residues. CDR1 is MRHNA and CDR2 is SNTAGT in the germline V gene. Here the CDR3 DNA reads TGTGCCAGCAGTGACAGCGGGGGGGCCTACAATGAGCAGTTCTTC. As protein: CASSDSGGAYNEQFF.

This clone showed up just once. The chain recombines TRBV4-3 with TRBJ2-7, with D possibly matching TRBD2 (6 bases). Trimming stripped 1 base from V and 1 base from J, with 11 bases between. Per the germline V gene, CDR1 is LGHNA and CDR2 is YSLEER. The CDR3 has 15 residues. Written as DNA, the CDR3 is TGCGCCAGCAGCCAAGCCGGGGGTCTTTCCTACGAGCAGTACTTC. Protein sequence: CASSQAGGLSYEQYF.

The chain employs TRBV11-2 and TRBJ2-5; D is perhaps TRBD2 (7 bases). Germline CDR1 reads SGHAT; CDR2 reads FQNNGV. The ends were cut back, 0 bases at V and 5 bases at J, with 13 bases in the middle. CDR3 length: 15 residues. DNA for the CDR3: TGTGCCAGCAGCTTAGATCGGGGGGCCGTGGAGACCCAGTACTTC. It translates to CASSLDRGAVETQYF.

The chain has TRBV5-1 and TRBJ2-3, with D perhaps given as TRBD1 or TRBD2 (5 bases each). Trimming removed 2 bases at V and 3 bases at J, with 7 bases between. This CDR3 has 13 amino acids. Germline assignment: CDR1 SGHRS and CDR2 YFSETQ. CDR3 DNA sequence: TGCGCCAGCAGCTTCGAGGGGACAGATACGCAGTATTTT. Its translation is CASSFEGTDTQYF.

This chain uses TRBV7-3 with TRBJ2-2; D gene ambiguous. The CDR3 is 13 residues long. Looked up from germline, CDR1 is SGHTA and CDR2 is FQGTGA. The ends were cut back, 4 bases at V and 7 bases at J, with 10 bases in the middle. CDR3 in amino acids: CASSSPGSGELFF. CDR3 DNA sequence: TGTGCCAGCAGCTCCCCGGGTAGCGGGGAGCTGTTTTTT.

J is TRBJ2-5 and V is TRBV15; D is unclear. Trimming removed 0 bases at V and 3 bases at J, with 17 bases between. The CDR3 covers 17 residues. Per the germline V gene, CDR1 is LNHNV and CDR2 is YYDKDF (reference sequence). CDR3 in DNA: TGTGCCACCAGCAGAGAGCTTTCCAGAGAACCGAAAGAGACCCAGTACTTC. It encodes CATSRELSREPKETQYF. The full variable domain, rest sourced from reference TRBV15 and TRBJ2-5, is DAMVIQNPRYQVTQFGKPVTLSCSQTLNHNVMYWYQQKSSQAPKLLFHYYDKDFNNEADTPDNFQSRRPNTSFCFLDIRSPGLGDTAMYLCATSRELSREPKETQYFGPGTRLLVL.

The chain employs TRBV5-5 and TRBJ2-1; D remains unclear. V was clipped by 2 bases and J by 10 bases, with 10 bases between them. The CDR3 covers 12 residues. Looked up from germline, CDR1 is SGHKS and CDR2 is YYEKEE (reference sequence). The DNA of the CDR3 is TGTGCCAGCAGCTTCGCCGAATCGGAGCAGTTCTTC. Its translation is CASSFAESEQFF.

A single count supports this clone. The V gene is TRBV7-2, the J gene TRBJ2-1; 7 bases are shared with TRBD1. The V segment lost 5 bases and the J segment 7 bases; nucleotides outside the gene matches: 5. This CDR3 has 13 residues. Germline lookup yields CDR1 SGHTA and CDR2 FQGNSA. Here the CDR3 DNA reads TGTGCCAGCAGCGGGGGACAGTTTAATGAGCAGTTCTTC. It codes for CASSGGQFNEQFF.

The chain has TRBV6-6 and TRBJ2-1, with 7 bases identical to TRBD1. This CDR3 is 16 amino acids long. From germline, CDR1 is MNHNY and CDR2 SVGAGI (reference sequence). With 0 bases clipped from V and 7 bases from J, the junction kept 9 bases outside the gene matches. The CDR3 reads CASSYSATGKENEQFF. CDR3 nucleotide sequence: TGTGCCAGCAGTTACTCGGCGACAGGGAAGGAGAATGAGCAGTTCTTC.

The chain couples TRBV29-1 to TRBJ1-1, with D possibly matching TRBD1 (5 bases). Germline V lookup: CDR1 SQVTM, CDR2 ANQGSEA. V gave up 6 bases and J gave up 4 bases, with 21 bases separating them. This CDR3 contains 15 residues. CDR3 region: CSVRARGAGSTEAFF. The CDR3 DNA reads TGCAGCGTGAGGGCCCGGGGCGCGGGGAGCACTGAAGCTTTCTTT.

V is TRBV7-2 and J is TRBJ2-1; 10 nucleotides agree with TRBD2. Trimming removed 5 bases from V and 6 bases from J; junction bases left unmatched: 7. Germline loops: CDR1 SGHTA, CDR2 FQGNSA. The CDR3 consists of 15 residues. The CDR3 sequence: CASSPSGRAVNEQFF. For the CDR3, the DNA is TGTGCCAGCAGCCCAAGCGGGAGGGCCGTCAATGAGCAGTTCTTC.

This rearrangement joins TRBV11-2 to TRBJ2-1; 8 bases agree with TRBD2. CDR3 length: 15 amino acids. CDR1 and CDR2 (germline): SGHAT, FQNNGV. Trimming cost V 2 bases and J 5 bases; bases outside gene matches: 5. As DNA, the CDR3 is TGTGCCAGCAGCTTATTTCGGGAGGGCCACAATGAGCAGTTCTTC. Protein product: CASSLFREGHNEQFF. The whole variable domain, remainder taken from reference TRBV11-2 and TRBJ2-1, is EAGVAQSPRYKIIEKRQSVAFWCNPISGHATLYWYQQILGQGPKLLIQFQNNGVVDDSQLPKDRFSAERLKGVDSTLKIQPAKLEDSAVYLCASSLFREGHNEQFFGPGTRLTVL.